This TCR beta chain was documented in a study of blood T cell repertoires in COVID-19. About the study: From T cells, B-cell-depleted T cells, or PBMCs came the material, which was cDNA or gDNA.

Some clones are missing from TCRdb's copy, which holds only in-frame ones; the method was immunoSEQ multiplex PCR. The sample has roughly 130,000 clones; around 87% are singletons. With 6 bases clipped from V and 4 bases from J, the junction kept 7 bases outside the gene matches. The CDR3 has 14 residues. Germline V gene sequence: CDR1 LGHDT, CDR2 YNNKEL (reference sequence). This receptor was identified in a woman aged 55 to 70 with acute or convalescent COVID-19. The sample was peripheral blood. This rearrangement joins TRBV3-1 (or the pseudogene TRBV3-2) to TRBJ1-1; 8 nucleotides agree with TRBD1. The CDR3 DNA reads TGTGCCAGCAGTCTTGACAGGGGAAGCACTGAAGCTTTCTTT. Amino acids: CASSLDRGSTEAFF.